This TCR beta chain was identified during a study of response to subunit inactivated influenza vaccine. The CDR3 totals 12 residues. Deletions cut 3 bases from V and 6 bases from J, with 8 bases between. This clonotype was seen a handful of times. TCRdb recomputed calls from the RT-PCR reads with MiXCR, one row per CDR3 protein. Of 650,000 to 800,000 distinct CDR3 sequences listed, approximately 15% are singletons. The sequencing used PBMCs from blood, collected 14 to 15 days before vaccination. The source is a man aged 45 to 65 who received an inactivated influenza vaccine. The rearrangement joins TRBV12-3 or TRBV12-4 to TRBJ1-2; D gene unclear. CDR3 sequence reads: CASSFVTHGYTF. CDR3 coding DNA: TGTGCCAGCAGTTTTGTCACACATGGCTACACCTTC.